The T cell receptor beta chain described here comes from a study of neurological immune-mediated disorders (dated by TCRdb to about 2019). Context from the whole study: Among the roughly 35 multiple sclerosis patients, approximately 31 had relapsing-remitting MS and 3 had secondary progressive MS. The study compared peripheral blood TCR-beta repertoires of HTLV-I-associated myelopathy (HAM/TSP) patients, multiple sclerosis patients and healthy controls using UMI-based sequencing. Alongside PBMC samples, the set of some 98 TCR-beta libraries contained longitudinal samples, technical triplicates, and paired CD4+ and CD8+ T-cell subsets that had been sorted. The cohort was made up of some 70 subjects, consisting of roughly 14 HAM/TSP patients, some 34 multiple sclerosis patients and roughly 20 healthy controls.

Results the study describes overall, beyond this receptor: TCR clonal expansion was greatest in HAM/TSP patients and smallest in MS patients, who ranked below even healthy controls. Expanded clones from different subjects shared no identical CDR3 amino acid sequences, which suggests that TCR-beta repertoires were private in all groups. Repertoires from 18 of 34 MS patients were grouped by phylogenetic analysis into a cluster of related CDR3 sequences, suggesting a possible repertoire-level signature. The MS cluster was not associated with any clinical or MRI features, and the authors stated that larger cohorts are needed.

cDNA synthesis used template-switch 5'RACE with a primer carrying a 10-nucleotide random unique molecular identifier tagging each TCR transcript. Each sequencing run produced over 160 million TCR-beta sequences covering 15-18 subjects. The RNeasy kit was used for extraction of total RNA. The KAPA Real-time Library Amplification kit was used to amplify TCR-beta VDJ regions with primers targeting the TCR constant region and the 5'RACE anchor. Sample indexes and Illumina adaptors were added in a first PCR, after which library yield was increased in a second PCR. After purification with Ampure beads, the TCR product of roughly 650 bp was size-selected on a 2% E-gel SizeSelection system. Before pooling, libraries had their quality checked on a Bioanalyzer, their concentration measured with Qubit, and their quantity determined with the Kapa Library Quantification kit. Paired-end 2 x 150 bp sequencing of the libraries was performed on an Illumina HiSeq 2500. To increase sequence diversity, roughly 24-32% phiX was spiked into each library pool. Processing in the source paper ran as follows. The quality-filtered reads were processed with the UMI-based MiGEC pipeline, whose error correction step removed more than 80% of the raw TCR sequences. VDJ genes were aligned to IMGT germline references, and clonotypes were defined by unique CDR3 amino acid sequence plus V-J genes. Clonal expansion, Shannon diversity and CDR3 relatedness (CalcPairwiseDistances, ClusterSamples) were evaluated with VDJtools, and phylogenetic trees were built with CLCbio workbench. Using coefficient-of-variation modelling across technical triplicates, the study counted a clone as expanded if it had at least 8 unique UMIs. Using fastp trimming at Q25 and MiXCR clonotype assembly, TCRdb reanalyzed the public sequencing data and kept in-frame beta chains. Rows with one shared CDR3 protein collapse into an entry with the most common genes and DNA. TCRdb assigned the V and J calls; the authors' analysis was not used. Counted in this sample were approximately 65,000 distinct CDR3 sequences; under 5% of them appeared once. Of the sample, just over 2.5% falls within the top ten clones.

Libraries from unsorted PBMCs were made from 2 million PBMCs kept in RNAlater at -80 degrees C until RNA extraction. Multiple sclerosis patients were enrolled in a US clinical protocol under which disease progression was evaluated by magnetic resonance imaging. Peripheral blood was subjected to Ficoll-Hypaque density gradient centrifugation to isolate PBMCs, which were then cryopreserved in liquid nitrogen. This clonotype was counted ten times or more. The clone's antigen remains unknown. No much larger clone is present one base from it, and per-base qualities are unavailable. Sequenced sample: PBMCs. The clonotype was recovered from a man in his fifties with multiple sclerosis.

The DNA reads as follows: TGCGCCAGCAGCTTGCGGGACATGGGTGAAGCTTTCTTT. It is translated as CASSLRDMGEAFF. The V and J genes are TRBV5-1 and TRBJ1-1; the best D guess is TRBD1, with 6 bases matching. The germline V gene encodes CDR1 SGHRS and CDR2 YFSETQ. Deletion took 1 base off V and 7 bases off J, with a span of 11 bases between the germline ends. Including the terminal cysteine and phenylalanine, the CDR3 comprises 13 residues. This entry keeps only the CDR3 DNA: 39 bases, framed from base 1.